This TCR beta chain originates from a study of breast tumors, draining lymph nodes, adjacent tissues (dated by TCRdb to the mid-2010s). About the study as a whole: TCR beta repertoires were compared across tumor, adjacent nontumor tissue and axillary lymph nodes obtained from breast cancer patients. In human breast cancer, the study set out to evaluate how tumor, surrounding tissue and draining lymph node repertoires relate to one another and whether T cells may move between these sites.

Lymph node samples were obtained from the axillary draining lymph nodes of breast cancer patients. Sequenced on an Illumina HiSeq 2000. Multiplex PCR amplification was used to build the TCR beta chain libraries. The amplified TCR beta chain products were analyzed by high-throughput sequencing. Starting from the raw public reads, TCRdb applied fastp trimming at Q25, assembled clones with MiXCR and retained in-frame beta chains. Rows matching on CDR3 protein sequence are summarized as one entry with the most common DNA and genes. The sample table lists 150,000 to 200,000 distinct CDR3 sequences, 33% of them with a count of one. In total, the top ten clones hold roughly 4.3% of the sample. For this clonotype: Its antigen remains unidentified. No clone much larger than this one lies a single base away; base qualities are absent.

General study outcomes and caveats: Tumor and nontumor tissue repertoires were found to be significantly more similar in luminal-like than in basal-like breast cancer. A scenario in which most tumor T cells derive from the lymph node and then expand within tumor tissue was judged to be consistent with the data. The conclusion that tumor T cells originate in lymph nodes was framed as consistent with a hypothesis rather than directly demonstrated. Tumors showed preferential V and J gene usage, and their T-cell repertoire diversity fell below that of lymph nodes yet above that of nontumor tissue.

CDR1 and CDR2 were assigned from the germline V gene (reference sequence) as DFQATT and SNEGSKA. The CDR3 runs 15 residues from the cysteine to the phenylalanine. Solely the CDR3 DNA is kept, with 45 bases framed from the first base. The junction carries 16 bases between V and J, which are trimmed by 0 bases and 5 bases respectively. Sequences were obtained from axillary lymph node tissue. This sequence was found in a female donor with breast cancer. Some clones in this sample may be carry-over from other donors' samples. The chain couples TRBV20-1 to TRBJ2-5, with TRBD1 as a weak D call on 6 bases. The sequenced DNA is TGCAGTGCTAGAGACGAGGTCAGGGGTGGGGAGACCCAGTACTTC. Its translation is CSARDEVRGGETQYF.